Following are 13 T cell receptor beta chains from one sample sequenced in a study of shared clonotypes between healthy human individuals. Clones were read by immunoSEQ multiplex PCR, and TCRdb kept only the in-frame ones, dropping some. The sample consists of a few million clones, over 90% of them appearing once. Sequenced input: naive CD4+ T cells from PBMCs. As to subset: CD45RA+ positively selected. The receptors were sampled from a man aged 18 to 30 in good health. Some clones in this sample may be carry-over from other donors' samples.

V is TRBV19 and J is TRBJ1-4; 8 nucleotides line up with TRBD1. CDR1 is LNHDA and CDR2 is SQIVND in the germline V gene (reference sequence). The V and J ends lost 6 bases and 5 bases, in that order; junction bases with no gene match: 8. CDR3 length equals 15 residues. The CDR3 protein is CASRIRGQGNEKLFF. The CDR3 region has the DNA TGTGCCAGTAGAATCCGAGGACAGGGAAATGAAAAACTGTTTTTT.

V usage is TRBV6-1 and J usage is TRBJ2-7; 8 bases map to TRBD1. CDR1 is MNHNS, CDR2 SASEGT, per germline. Trimming cost V 4 bases and J 6 bases; bases outside gene matches: 5. The CDR3 has 13 amino acids. In nucleotides, the CDR3 is TGTGCCAGCAGTGCGACAGGGGACGGCGAGCAGTACTTC. It codes for CASSATGDGEQYF.

This clone was observed once. This chain connects TRBV7-9 to TRBJ2-7, with a tentative D call TRBD1 (5 bases). The CDR3 runs to 14 residues. Per germline, CDR1 SEHNR and CDR2 FQNEAQ (reference sequence). Trimming pared 1 base from V and 7 bases from J, leaving 14 bases between. The CDR3: CASSLGGPPGEQYF. In DNA, the CDR3 is TGTGCCAGCAGCTTAGGGGGCCCACCGGGTGAGCAGTACTTC.

The chain is built from TRBV20-1 and TRBJ2-7; D is uncertain. CDR3 size: 10 residues. Germline V gene lookup returns CDR1 DFQATT and CDR2 SNEGSKA (reference sequence). V dropped 2 bases and J dropped 7 bases, with 6 bases sitting between them. In DNA form, the CDR3 reads TGCAGTGCTAGAACGCAGGAGCAGTACTTC. Translating it yields CSARTQEQYF.

The V call is TRBV10-3, the J call TRBJ1-5; a weak D match, TRBD1 (5 bases). V was pared by 4 bases and J by 4 bases, with 14 bases between. Germline V lookup: CDR1 ENHRY, CDR2 SYGVKD. The CDR3 totals 15 residues. The CDR3 loop is CAISGEGRGNQPQHF. CDR3 coding DNA: TGTGCCATCAGTGGGGAGGGGCGCGGGAATCAGCCCCAGCATTTT.

The chain is built from TRBV2 and TRBJ1-2; 8 bases agree with TRBD1. Germline assignment: CDR1 SNHLY and CDR2 FYNNEI. This CDR3 is 12 amino acids long. The trim removed 6 bases at V and 8 bases at J, leaving 5 bases unmatched. DNA of the CDR3: TGTGCCAGCAGAACCGGGACAGGCGGCTACACCTTC. Translated, it gives CASRTGTGGYTF.

This clone occurred a few times. The chain carries TRBV2 and TRBJ1-5; 7 nucleotides agree with TRBD1. The CDR3 is 12 residues long. The germline V gene has CDR1 SNHLY and CDR2 FYNNEI. Losses at the gene ends were 11 bases for V and 6 bases for J; bases not matched to a gene: 7. This chain's CDR3 is CAQGGESQPQHF. CDR3 DNA: TGTGCCCAGGGGGGGGAATCTCAGCCCCAGCATTTT.

Only one count was recorded for this clone. The V and J genes are TRBV28 and TRBJ2-1; 11 nucleotides line up with TRBD2. This CDR3 region has 17 residues. J gave up 6 bases and V 8 bases, and 15 bases lay outside the gene matches. CDR1 is MDHEN, CDR2 SYDVKM, per germline. CDR3 DNA: TGTGCCAGCGACTTGGGACTAGCGGAGATCACCGCCAATGAGCAGTTCTTC. This sequence encodes CASDLGLAEITANEQFF.

This clone was observed once. The genes are TRBV7-2 and TRBJ2-7; 7 bases line up with TRBD1. Trimming at V came to 1 base and at J to 3 bases, leaving 6 bases not matched to a gene. Per germline, CDR1 SGHTA and CDR2 FQGNSA. CDR3 length equals 15 residues. CDR3 sequence reads: CASSLDRDSLYEQYF. The DNA for the CDR3 is TGTGCCAGCAGCTTAGACCGGGACAGCCTCTACGAGCAGTACTTC. Combining the CDR3 with reference TRBV7-2 and TRBJ2-7 gives the whole variable domain GAGVSQSPSNKVTEKGKDVELRCDPISGHTALYWYRQSLGQGLEFLIYFQGNSAPDKSGLPSDRFSAERTGGSVSTLTIQRTQQEDSAVYLCASSLDRDSLYEQYFGPGTRLTVT.

CDR3 in amino acids: CASSRDLSYNEQFF. CDR3 DNA sequence: TGTGCCAGCAGTAGGGACTTGTCCTACAATGAGCAGTTCTTC. The J gene is TRBJ2-1, the V gene TRBV6-5, with D possibly matching TRBD2 (6 bases). V was shortened by 5 bases and J by 1 base, with 9 bases between the two germline ends. The germline CDR1 and CDR2 sequences are MNHEY and SVGAGI. The CDR3 covers 14 residues.

CDR3 residues: CASSLKREKTYYEQYF. The DNA for the CDR3 is TGTGCCAGCAGCCTCAAGCGGGAGAAGACTTATTACGAGCAGTACTTC. The rearrangement uses TRBV7-3 and TRBJ2-7; 8 bases align to TRBD2. The germline CDR1 and CDR2 sequences are SGHTA and FQGTGA. With V trimmed by 5 bases and J by 4 bases, 13 bases remained unmatched. This CDR3 contains 16 residues.

J is TRBJ2-7 and V is TRBV5-1; D may be TRBD2 (6 bases). Trimming cost V 2 bases and J 7 bases, with 16 bases left between them. The germline V gene encodes CDR1 SGHRS and CDR2 YFSETQ. This CDR3 has 14 amino acids. The CDR3 sequence: CASSFFGSSSEQYF. CDR3 sequence (DNA): TGCGCCAGCAGCTTCTTCGGGAGCTCAAGTGAGCAGTACTTC.

The chain carries TRBV7-2 and TRBJ2-3; 8 bases are a match to TRBD2. The V segment lost 0 bases and the J segment 7 bases; nucleotides outside the gene matches: 9. This CDR3 spans 16 amino acids. Germline V gene data show CDR1 as SGHTA and CDR2 as FQGNSA. The CDR3 DNA follows: TGTGCCAGCAGCTTAGCGGCACTAGCGGCAGGGAATACGCAGTATTTT. It codes for CASSLAALAAGNTQYF.